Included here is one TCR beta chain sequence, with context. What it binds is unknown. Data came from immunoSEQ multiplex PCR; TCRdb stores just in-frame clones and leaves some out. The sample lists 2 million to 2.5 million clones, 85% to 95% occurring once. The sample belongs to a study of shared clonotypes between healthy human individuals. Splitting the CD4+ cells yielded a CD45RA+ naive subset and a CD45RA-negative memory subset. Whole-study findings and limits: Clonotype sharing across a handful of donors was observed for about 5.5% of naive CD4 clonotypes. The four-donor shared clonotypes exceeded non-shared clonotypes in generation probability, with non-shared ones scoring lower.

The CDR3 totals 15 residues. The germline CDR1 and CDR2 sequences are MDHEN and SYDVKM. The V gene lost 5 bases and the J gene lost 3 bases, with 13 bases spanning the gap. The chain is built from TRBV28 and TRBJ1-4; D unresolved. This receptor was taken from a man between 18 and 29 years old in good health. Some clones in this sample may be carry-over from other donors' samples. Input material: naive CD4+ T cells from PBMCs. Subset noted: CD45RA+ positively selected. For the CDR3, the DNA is TGTGCCAGCAGTCTAAAGAAGGCGGCTAATGAAAAACTGTTTTTT. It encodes CASSLKKAANEKLFF.